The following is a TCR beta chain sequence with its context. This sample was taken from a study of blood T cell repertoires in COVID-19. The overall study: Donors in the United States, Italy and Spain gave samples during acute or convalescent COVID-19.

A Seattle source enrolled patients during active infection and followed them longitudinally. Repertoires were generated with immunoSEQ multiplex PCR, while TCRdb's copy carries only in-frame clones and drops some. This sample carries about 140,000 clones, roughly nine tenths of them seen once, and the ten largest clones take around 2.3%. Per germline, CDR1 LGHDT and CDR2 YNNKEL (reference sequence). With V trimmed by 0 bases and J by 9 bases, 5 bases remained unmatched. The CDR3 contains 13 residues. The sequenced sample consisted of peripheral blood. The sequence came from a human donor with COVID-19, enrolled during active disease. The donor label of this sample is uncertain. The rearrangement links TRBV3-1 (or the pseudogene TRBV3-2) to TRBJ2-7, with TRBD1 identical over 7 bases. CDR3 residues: CASSQDPGTVQYF. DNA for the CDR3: TGTGCCAGCAGCCAAGATCCGGGGACAGTGCAGTACTTC.